The next 32 T cell receptor beta chains were all read from a single sample in a study of CD8 T cells in Susac syndrome (dated by TCRdb to between 2019 and 2020). Library preparation employed the immunoSEQ multiplex PCR assay. RNA was extracted using the RNeasy kit, and roughly 0.45 to 1 microgram was reverse transcribed with random hexamers. TCRdb redid the processing of the public reads, applying fastp at Q25 and MiXCR, and retained in-frame beta chains. Records with the same CDR3 protein are collapsed into one entry carrying the most frequent genes and DNA. The sample table contains some 100,000 distinct CDR3 sequences; only one count was recorded for just under 95% of them. The biggest ten clones account for roughly 0.11% of the sample. Specimen: CD8+ T cells from PBMCs. The receptors here all came from a human donor in good health.

V and J are TRBV7-2 and TRBJ2-3; D not certain. Trimming removed 8 bases from V and 5 bases from J, with 20 bases in between. The CDR3 extends over 15 amino acids. Germline CDR1 SGHTA, CDR2 FQGNSA. DNA for the CDR3: TGTGCCAGCGATCACGGCGTCCCAAGGGAAGATACGCAGTATTTT. It specifies CASDHGVPREDTQYF.

The chain recombines TRBV7-2 with TRBJ2-3; tentatively, D is TRBD2 (5 bases). CDR1 is SGHTA and CDR2 is FQGNSA in the germline V gene. The CDR3 has 16 residues. Trimming removed 1 base from V and 0 bases from J, with 11 bases in between. CDR3 sequence: CASSLGRAASTDTQYF. In DNA, the CDR3 is TGTGCCAGCAGCTTAGGACGAGCGGCTAGCACAGATACGCAGTATTTT.

This chain joins TRBV3-1 and TRBJ1-2; D is uncertain. The germline V and J ends were trimmed by 5 bases and 0 bases, with 7 bases remaining between them. There are 13 residues in the CDR3. Germline CDR1 reads LGHDT; CDR2 reads YNNKEL (reference sequence). The CDR3 coding sequence is TGTGCCAGCAGCGACAACGCTAACTATGGCTACACCTTC. It yields the protein CASSDNANYGYTF.

The chain combines TRBV7-2 with TRBJ2-7; TRBD1 agrees at 9 bases. J lost 4 bases, V lost 6 bases, and 10 bases had no gene match. Germline CDR1 is SGHTA and CDR2 is FQGNSA. The CDR3 is 15 residues long. In DNA, the CDR3 is TGTGCCAGCAGGCAGGTGGACAGGGGATTTTACGAGCAGTACTTC. Amino acid sequence: CASRQVDRGFYEQYF.

The V gene is TRBV7-8, the J gene TRBJ2-7; no reliable D call. CDR1 is SGHVS, CDR2 FQNEAQ, per germline. V was trimmed by 5 bases and J by 0 bases, leaving 11 bases between them. The CDR3 loop spans 14 amino acids. CDR3: CASSHLGSSYEQYF. Written as DNA, the CDR3 is TGTGCCAGCAGCCACCTCGGGTCCTCCTACGAGCAGTACTTC.

The chain is built from TRBV4-2 and TRBJ1-2; no firm D call. This CDR3 contains 15 residues. The V end was cut by 0 bases, the J end by 8 bases, with 16 bases between. In germline, CDR1 is LGHNA, CDR2 YNFKEQ. CDR3: CASSQDPNTPGGYTF. CDR3 sequence (DNA): TGTGCCAGCAGCCAAGATCCGAACACACCCGGGGGCTACACCTTC.

The chain combines TRBV7-2 with TRBJ2-1; the D gene is possibly TRBD1 (6 bases). This CDR3 comprises 13 residues. From germline, CDR1 is SGHTA and CDR2 FQGNSA. The V and J ends lost 6 bases and 10 bases respectively, with 16 bases between them. CDR3 loop: CASRPTPGTEQFF. In nucleotides, the CDR3 is TGTGCCAGCAGACCTACGCCGGGGACAGAGCAGTTCTTC.

This sequence joins TRBV14 and TRBJ1-2, with D possibly TRBD1 on 5 matching bases. V gave up 4 bases and J gave up 1 base, with 16 bases separating them. The germline CDR1 and CDR2 sequences are SGHDN and FVKESK. CDR3 size: 16 residues. This chain's CDR3 is CASSPRPGTLNYGYTF. CDR3 in DNA: TGTGCCAGCAGCCCCCGCCCAGGGACCCTTAACTATGGCTACACCTTC. Combining the CDR3 with reference TRBV14 and TRBJ1-2 gives the whole variable domain EAGVTQFPSHSVIEKGQTVTLRCDPISGHDNLYWYRRVMGKEIKFLLHFVKESKQDESGMPNNRFLAERTGGTYSTLKVQPAELEDSGVYFCASSPRPGTLNYGYTFGSGTRLTVV.

This chain uses TRBV20-1 with TRBJ1-1; 7 nucleotides align to TRBD1. This CDR3 is built from 15 residues. CDR1 is DFQATT and CDR2 is SNEGSKA in the germline V gene (reference sequence). Trimming took 6 bases from V and 8 from J; bases not matched to a gene: 18. CDR3 protein: CSAPRFLTGNVEAFF. CDR3 in DNA: TGCAGTGCCCCTAGATTTTTGACAGGGAATGTGGAAGCTTTCTTT.

The chain has TRBV28 and TRBJ1-2; no reliable D call. The germline V and J ends were trimmed by 2 bases and 8 bases, with 9 bases remaining between them. Germline values: CDR1 MDHEN, CDR2 SYDVKM. CDR3 size: 12 residues. CDR3 sequence reads: CASSLVRNGYTF. The CDR3 DNA follows: TGTGCCAGCAGTTTAGTCAGAAACGGCTACACCTTC.

The chain uses TRBV12-3 or TRBV12-4 and TRBJ2-2; 11 nucleotides align to TRBD1. V trimming: 6 bases; J trimming: 1 base; junction bases outside the gene matches: 10. This CDR3 region has 18 residues. CDR3 in amino acids: CASSTGQGASGNTGELFF. The CDR3 nucleotides are TGTGCCAGCAGCACCGGACAGGGGGCTTCGGGGAACACCGGGGAGCTGTTTTTT.

J is TRBJ1-1 and V is TRBV20-1; TRBD1 is a possible D gene (5 bases). The CDR3 has 12 amino acids. Germline assignment: CDR1 DFQATT and CDR2 SNEGSKA (reference sequence). Trimming shortened V by 6 bases and J by 4 bases, and 12 bases separated the two germline ends. CDR3 residues: CSAHSGFTEAFF. Written as DNA, the CDR3 is TGCAGTGCCCACTCAGGGTTCACTGAAGCTTTCTTT.

The V and J genes are TRBV15 and TRBJ1-2; 9 nucleotides align to TRBD1. The CDR3 totals 15 residues. The junction had 4 bases not matched to a gene; V was cut back by 0 bases and J by 5 bases. The germline V gene encodes CDR1 LNHNV and CDR2 YYDKDF (reference sequence). CDR3 amino acids: CATSRDTGGGYGYTF. The CDR3 DNA is TGTGCCACCAGCAGAGATACAGGGGGCGGATATGGCTACACCTTC. Supplemented by reference TRBV15 and TRBJ1-2, the full variable domain reads DAMVIQNPRYQVTQFGKPVTLSCSQTLNHNVMYWYQQKSSQAPKLLFHYYDKDFNNEADTPDNFQSRRPNTSFCFLDIRSPGLGDTAMYLCATSRDTGGGYGYTFGSGTRLTVV.

The V call is TRBV4-2, the J call TRBJ2-1, with 7 bases that match TRBD2. J was trimmed by 0 bases and V by 4 bases; bases with no gene match: 9. The CDR3 sequence is 17 residues long. Germline assignment: CDR1 LGHNA and CDR2 YNFKEQ. The CDR3 DNA follows: TGTGCCAGCAGCCCCCGGGGCGGGGGTAGCTCCTACAATGAGCAGTTCTTC. It is translated as CASSPRGGGSSYNEQFF.

V usage is TRBV7-9 and J usage is TRBJ1-3, with D possibly being TRBD1 (5 bases). Germline CDR1 reads SEHNR; CDR2 reads FQNEAQ (reference sequence). CDR3 size: 15 residues. The germline V and J ends were trimmed by 2 bases and 3 bases, with 11 bases remaining between them. CDR3 loop: CASSLYLGRGNTIYF. As DNA, the CDR3 is TGTGCCAGCAGCTTATATTTGGGGCGTGGAAACACCATATATTTT.

Points on this clonotype: One junction end does not reproduce the germline sequence, and a read error may be involved. The chain joins TRBV12-3 or TRBV12-4 to TRBJ1-4; D may be TRBD1 (5 bases). The CDR3 runs to 12 residues. The CDR3 DNA reads TGTGCCAGCAGTTTAATGGGGCGAGGCTTGCATTTT. This sequence encodes CASSLMGRGLHF.

The rearrangement links TRBV24-1 to TRBJ2-5; D gene ambiguous. Per the germline V gene, CDR1 is KGHDR and CDR2 is SFDVKD. This CDR3 spans 11 amino acids. Trimming cost V 9 bases and J 5 bases, with 9 bases left between them. CDR3 in amino acids: CATEDLETQYF. DNA of the CDR3: TGTGCCACCGAAGACCTTGAGACCCAGTACTTC.

Worth noting for this clonotype: One end of the junction is discordant with germline, which a read error may explain. The rearrangement joins TRBV7-9 to TRBJ1-1, with D hard to call. Germline lookup yields CDR1 SEHNR and CDR2 FQNEAQ (reference sequence). The CDR3 has 16 amino acids. CDR3 loop: CASSFSATTGNTKAFF. DNA of the CDR3: TGTGCCAGCAGCTTTAGTGCGACAACGGGGAACACTAAAGCTTTCTTT.

The chain carries TRBV12-3 or TRBV12-4 and TRBJ1-1; D is unclear. The CDR3 has 13 amino acids. V lost 9 bases to trimming and J lost 4 bases, with 15 bases between them. The CDR3 is CASTKEGSTEAFF. Written as DNA, the CDR3 is TGTGCCAGTACAAAAGAGGGAAGCACTGAAGCTTTCTTT.

The V gene is TRBV5-6, the J gene TRBJ1-3, with D unresolved. Germline V gene sequence: CDR1 SGHDT, CDR2 YYEEEE. Trimming left V 3 bases short and J 6 bases short, with 13 bases between. The CDR3 is made up of 14 amino acids. The CDR3 DNA follows: TGTGCCAGCAGCTGGTGGGGAGCTGAAAACACCATATATTTT. Its translation is CASSWWGAENTIYF.

The chain is built from TRBV27 and TRBJ2-7, with TRBD2 as a possible D gene (5 bases). The CDR3 sequence is 15 residues long. Between the trimmed V and J ends, which lost 0 bases and 5 bases, there was a span of 14 bases. The germline gives CDR1 MNHEY, CDR2 SMNVEV (reference sequence). The CDR3 here is CASSLSPLSGDEQYF. CDR3 nucleotides: TGTGCCAGCAGTTTATCGCCCCTTTCCGGGGACGAGCAGTACTTC.

This chain connects TRBV19 to TRBJ2-3, with 10 nucleotides matching TRBD2. Germline CDR1 reads LNHDA; CDR2 reads SQIVND (reference sequence). Losses at the gene ends were 4 bases for V and 4 bases for J; bases not matched to a gene: 8. The CDR3 has 16 amino acids. This chain's CDR3 is CASSTLAGVGADTQYF. For the CDR3, the DNA is TGTGCCAGTAGTACGCTAGCGGGAGTTGGCGCAGATACGCAGTATTTT.

In this sample, this clonotype turned up a few times. CDR3 loop: CASSPTGVYGYTF. The CDR3 nucleotides are TGTGCCAGCAGTCCGACAGGGGTATATGGCTACACCTTC. The genes are TRBV6-5 and TRBJ1-2; TRBD1 agrees at 8 bases. The trim removed 5 bases at V and 5 bases at J, leaving 4 bases unmatched. Germline CDR1 is MNHEY and CDR2 is SVGAGI. This CDR3 region has 13 residues.

The chain links TRBV27 to TRBJ2-7, with 9 bases fitting TRBD2. Germline loops: CDR1 MNHEY, CDR2 SMNVEV (reference sequence). The CDR3 is made up of 18 amino acids. V was clipped by 6 bases and J by 3 bases; unmatched bases: 18. CDR3 sequence reads: CASRLRIGAGGGGYEQYF. CDR3 nucleotides: TGTGCCAGCAGATTACGGATTGGGGCGGGAGGGGGTGGCTACGAGCAGTACTTC.

The chain combines TRBV5-6 with TRBJ2-7, with a weak D call TRBD2 (6 bases). There are 14 residues in the CDR3. Germline V gene sequence: CDR1 SGHDT, CDR2 YYEEEE. V was pared by 7 bases and J by 3 bases, with 17 bases between. CDR3 coding DNA: TGTGCCAGCCTCCCCGGGACTTCGAGCTACGAGCAGTACTTC. It encodes CASLPGTSSYEQYF.

V and J are TRBV5-1 and TRBJ1-1, with 8 positions matching TRBD1. The germline gives CDR1 SGHRS, CDR2 YFSETQ. The CDR3 covers 15 residues. V was pared by 3 bases and J by 7 bases, with 11 bases of the junction left unmatched. Here the CDR3 DNA reads TGCGCCAGCAGCTCCTCGCCAGGGGGCCTCAGTGAAGCTTTCTTT. Translation: CASSSSPGGLSEAFF.

The V and J genes are TRBV3-1 and TRBJ2-1; possible D gene TRBD2, 6 bases. V was clipped by 2 bases and J by 6 bases, with 11 bases between them. Germline values: CDR1 LGHDT, CDR2 YNNKEL (reference sequence). This CDR3 is built from 14 residues. DNA of the CDR3: TGTGCCAGCAGCCAACAAGATAGCGGCAATGAGCAGTTCTTC. Residues: CASSQQDSGNEQFF.

The V call is TRBV9, the J call TRBJ2-5; 11 nucleotides agree with TRBD2. The V and J ends lost 3 bases and 4 bases, in that order; junction bases with no gene match: 5. Germline CDR1 and CDR2: SGDLS and YYNGEE. This CDR3 spans 15 amino acids. The DNA of the CDR3 is TGTGCCAGCAGCGACCTAGCGGGGGGACGAGAGACCCAGTACTTC. Amino acid sequence: CASSDLAGGRETQYF.

This clonotype was found a few times. The chain links TRBV12-3 or TRBV12-4 to TRBJ1-1, with no clear D. V lost 4 bases to trimming and J lost 3 bases, with 3 bases between them. This CDR3 region has 11 residues. CDR3 amino acids: CASSSDTEAFF. The CDR3 nucleotides are TGTGCCAGCAGTTCCGACACTGAAGCTTTCTTT.

The rearrangement joins TRBV20-1 to TRBJ2-3, with 10 nucleotides matching TRBD1. The CDR3 runs 14 residues. The germline CDR1 and CDR2 sequences are DFQATT and SNEGSKA (reference sequence). The V segment lost 4 bases and the J segment 4 bases; nucleotides outside the gene matches: 5. The CDR3 loop reads CSAIPGTGADTQYF. In nucleotides, the CDR3 is TGCAGTGCTATCCCAGGGACAGGGGCAGATACGCAGTATTTT.

This chain joins TRBV10-3 and TRBJ2-7; D might be TRBD1 (6 bases). The CDR3 sequence is 13 residues long. Trimming stripped 6 bases from V and 4 bases from J, with 13 bases between. The germline V gene has CDR1 ENHRY and CDR2 SYGVKD. CDR3 sequence reads: CAIRGDTIYEQYF. CDR3 coding DNA: TGTGCCATCAGGGGGGACACCATTTACGAGCAGTACTTC.

The chain is built from TRBV12-3 or TRBV12-4 and TRBJ2-2; D possibly corresponds to TRBD2 (5 bases). The CDR3 runs to 16 residues. V shed 8 bases and J shed 1 base, with 17 bases lying between them. CDR3 sequence reads: CASLEAGGQNTGELFF. In DNA, the CDR3 is TGTGCCAGCCTAGAGGCCGGCGGGCAGAACACCGGGGAGCTGTTTTTT.